Below, one T cell receptor beta chain is given with its context. Its specificity is unknown. Authors of the study amplified TCR beta CDR3 regions from RNA transcripts. The HTBI primer set drove a first-round RT-PCR of the TCR CDR3. MiXCR, applied by TCRdb to the multiplex PCR reads, yields one record per CDR3 protein. The sample includes some 600,000 distinct CDR3 sequences, 46% of them seen just once. Clinicians diagnosed patients from clinical symptoms, serum thyroxine and TRAb, thyroid ultrasound and orbital computed tomography. These data come from a study of T cells in Graves' hyperthyroidism and ophthalmopathy. General study points: Blood also showed most of the thyroid clonotypes that were expanded above 0.001.

Sequencing was carried out using peripheral blood or thyroid tissue (not recorded which). The TCR was taken from a woman between 18 and 29 years old with Graves' hyperthyroidism.

The CDR3 loop is CASSWTGTSGREQYF. The CDR3 DNA reads TGTGCCAGCAGTTGGACCGGGACATCGGGTCGCGAGCAGTACTTC. This chain uses TRBV2 with TRBJ2-7; a possible D gene is TRBD1 (6 bases). CDR1 and CDR2 (germline): SNHLY, FYNNEI. V dropped 5 bases and J dropped 6 bases, with 20 bases sitting between them. The CDR3 length is 15 residues.